The source of this TCR beta chain is a study of blood T cell repertoires in COVID-19. About the study: Samples of COVID-19 (acute and convalescent) were obtained from the United States, Italy and Spain. T cells, B-cell-depleted T cells, or PBMCs provided the cDNA or gDNA that served as material.

CDR1 and CDR2 from the germline V gene are SGHRS and YFSETQ. The CDR3 is 15 residues long. Between the trimmed V and J ends, which lost 0 bases and 2 bases, there was a span of 11 bases. How the authors handled the data: Reference gene primer amplification gave estimated nucleated cell counts. The data were produced by immunoSEQ multiplex PCR, yet TCRdb's version contains in-frame clones alone and is incomplete. The V and J calls and clone size were taken over from that table, and D and trimming were inferred from the DNA. The top ten hold around 1.4% of the sample, which has roughly 200,000 clones, around nine tenths seen once.

This TCR came from a man between 18 and 35 years old with active or convalescent COVID-19. The chain employs TRBV5-1 and TRBJ2-5; D unresolved. Sequencing was performed on peripheral blood. The CDR3 loop is CASSLELTYQETQYF. In nucleotides, the CDR3 is TGCGCCAGCAGCTTGGAATTGACATATCAAGAGACCCAGTACTTC.